The 21 T cell receptor beta chains below were found in one sample sequenced in a study of regulatory T cells in long-lasting Graves disease. The time point was: newly diagnosed GD, antithyroid drugs for less than 3 months. Researchers made the TCR library from RNA that was extracted from PBMCs. TCR beta libraries were built with iRepertoire HTBI primers and Arm-PCR of CDR3 regions. TCRdb fed the multiplex PCR reads into MiXCR, producing one record per CDR3 protein. The data show a few hundred thousand distinct CDR3 sequences, with about 16% seen just once and 20% to 25% held by the top ten. The same specimen was also included in a second study, on T cells in Graves' hyperthyroidism and ophthalmopathy.

This sample comprised peripheral blood mononuclear cells (PBMCs), obtained at new diagnosis, from a patient treated with antithyroid drugs. The receptors were sampled from a woman younger than 35 with Graves disease.

V is TRBV15 and J is TRBJ1-4; 7 bases map to TRBD1. The J segment lost 6 bases and the V segment lost 3 bases, leaving 7 bases of the junction unmatched. This CDR3 comprises 15 residues. CDR1 is LNHNV, CDR2 YYDKDF, per germline (reference sequence). As DNA, the CDR3 is TGTGCCACCAGCAGTTTTAGGGGGCGAGATGAAAAACTGTTTTTT. Protein sequence: CATSSFRGRDEKLFF.

J is TRBJ2-3 and V is TRBV24-1; 7 bases agree with TRBD1. CDR1 KGHDR and CDR2 SFDVKD come from the germline V gene. CDR3 size: 15 residues. V lost 5 bases and J lost 4; bases outside the gene matches: 8. CDR3 DNA: TGTGCCACCAGTGGGGAGACAGGGTGGGCAGATACGCAGTATTTT. It encodes CATSGETGWADTQYF.

In its sample, this clonotype was seen many times. V is TRBV2 and J is TRBJ2-2, with D possibly TRBD2 on 6 matching bases. Trimming removed 3 bases at V and 4 bases at J, with 9 bases between. CDR3 size: 14 residues. The germline CDR1 and CDR2 sequences are SNHLY and FYNNEI. The CDR3 is CASSETGVTGELFF. In nucleotides, the CDR3 is TGTGCCAGCAGTGAGACGGGGGTCACCGGGGAGCTGTTTTTT.

This sequence joins TRBV20-1 and TRBJ2-7; the D is unclear. The CDR3 is made up of 14 amino acids. Germline V gene data show CDR1 as DFQATT and CDR2 as SNEGSKA (reference sequence). V was shortened by 2 bases and J by 3 bases, with 14 bases between the two germline ends. The CDR3 sequence: CSARSKTESYEQYF. CDR3 in DNA: TGCAGTGCTAGATCCAAAACTGAGAGCTACGAGCAGTACTTC.

In this sample, this clonotype turned up a few times. CDR3: CSVRTAEQFF. Written as DNA, the CDR3 is TGCAGCGTCCGGACCGCGGAGCAGTTCTTC. The J gene is TRBJ2-1, the V gene TRBV29-1; D is undetermined. The CDR3 contains 10 residues. V was pared by 6 bases and J by 10 bases, with 10 bases between. Looked up from germline, CDR1 is SQVTM and CDR2 is ANQGSEA.

Ten or more counts support this clonotype. This chain connects TRBV20-1 to TRBJ2-7; unclear D gene. Deletions cut 3 bases from V and 3 bases from J, with 21 bases between. There are 16 residues in the CDR3. Germline V gene sequence: CDR1 DFQATT, CDR2 SNEGSKA (reference sequence). The CDR3 sequence is CSASSGVHRDFYEQYF. Written as DNA, the CDR3 is TGCAGTGCTAGTTCAGGAGTACACCGAGACTTCTACGAGCAGTACTTC.

The rearrangement joins TRBV29-1 to TRBJ2-5; D gene uncertain. Germline V gene lookup returns CDR1 SQVTM and CDR2 ANQGSEA. This CDR3 has 12 residues. The V end lost 6 bases, the J end lost 4 bases, and 12 bases lay between the germline ends. The CDR3 sequence is CSVGSGGETQYF. CDR3 sequence (DNA): TGCAGCGTGGGGTCGGGTGGAGAGACCCAGTACTTC.

V and J are TRBV5-1 and TRBJ2-5, with 10 bases aligning to TRBD2. This CDR3 region has 16 residues. Germline lookup yields CDR1 SGHRS and CDR2 YFSETQ. V dropped 0 bases and J dropped 1; count of bases not matched to a gene: 3. CDR3 bases: TGCGCCAGCAGCTTGGAGGTAGCGGGAGGCCAAGAGACCCAGTACTTC. Translation gives CASSLEVAGGQETQYF.

This clonotype has at least ten counts. The chain uses TRBV5-1 and TRBJ1-5; 9 nucleotides line up with TRBD1. Germline trimming cut 3 bases from V and 5 bases from J; bases unmatched to any gene: 6. Per germline, CDR1 SGHRS and CDR2 YFSETQ. The CDR3 spans 15 residues. The CDR3 is CASSWTGAVDQPQHF. For the CDR3, the DNA is TGCGCCAGCAGCTGGACAGGGGCTGTTGATCAGCCCCAGCATTTT.

This clonotype was seen only a few times. V gene TRBV19 combines with J gene TRBJ2-1; D gene ambiguous. CDR1 and CDR2 from the germline V gene are LNHDA and SQIVND (reference sequence). This CDR3 comprises 11 residues. V was clipped by 3 bases and J by 7 bases, with 4 bases between them. CDR3: CASSMSNEQFF. CDR3 bases: TGTGCCAGTAGTATGAGTAATGAGCAGTTCTTC.

This clonotype has only one observation. A much larger clone lies a single base off, so this may be a read error. This rearrangement joins TRBV20-1 to TRBJ2-1; 9 bases are shared with TRBD1. Trimming took 6 bases from V and 10 from J; bases not matched to a gene: 16. Per germline, CDR1 DFQATT and CDR2 SNEGSKA (reference sequence). The CDR3 covers 15 residues. CDR3: CSATAGGTGYYEQFF. CDR3 in DNA: TGCAGTGCAACCGCGGGTGGGACAGGGTATTACGAGCAGTTCTTC.

In regard to this clonotype: A far bigger clonotype differs at one base, so this is likely a read error. The chain uses TRBV29-1 and TRBJ2-7, with TRBD1 matching 7 bases. Looked up from germline, CDR1 is SQVTM and CDR2 is ANQGSEA. V shed 5 bases, J shed 7 bases, and the junction held 14 bases outside the gene matches. This CDR3 has 14 residues. This CDR3 reads CSVPEGASYNEQYF. CDR3 nucleotides: TGCAGCGTTCCCGAGGGGGCCTCCTACAATGAGCAGTACTTC.

The sample holds a few counts of this clonotype. This sequence joins TRBV6-1 and TRBJ1-6; 7 bases map to TRBD1. J was trimmed by 4 bases and V by 6 bases; bases with no gene match: 15. Germline V gene data show CDR1 as MNHNS and CDR2 as SASEGT. The CDR3 is 18 amino acids. The CDR3 loop is CASRPSNLGQLYNSPLHF. CDR3 DNA: TGTGCCAGCAGGCCATCAAATCTGGGACAGCTTTATAATTCACCCCTCCACTTT.

This clonotype was counted ten times or more. V is TRBV2 and J is TRBJ1-1; D is unresolved. V was pared by 6 bases and J by 1 base, with 6 bases between. The CDR3 consists of 12 residues. The germline V gene has CDR1 SNHLY and CDR2 FYNNEI. The CDR3 loop is CASRYRNTEAFF. The CDR3 bases are TGTGCCAGCAGGTACAGGAACACTGAAGCTTTCTTT.

This clonotype was observed at least ten times. The chain is built from TRBV20-1 and TRBJ2-1; D is possibly TRBD1 (6 bases). CDR1 and CDR2 (germline): DFQATT, SNEGSKA (reference sequence). There are 14 residues in the CDR3. The V and J ends lost 6 bases and 4 bases respectively, with 16 bases between them. The CDR3 DNA reads TGCAGTGCCCCCAGGGGCTTGGGTTACAATGAGCAGTTCTTC. Amino acids: CSAPRGLGYNEQFF.

Many counts were recorded for this clonotype. The CDR3 sequence is CASSYGLDPYEQYF. In DNA, the CDR3 is TGTGCCAGCAGTTATGGCCTAGACCCCTACGAGCAGTACTTC. The chain combines TRBV6-5 with TRBJ2-7; the D is unclear. Germline V gives CDR1 MNHEY, CDR2 SVGAGI. This CDR3 is 14 amino acids long. Trimming removed 3 bases at V and 2 bases at J, with 11 bases between.

This clonotype was observed a few times. This chain links TRBV7-9 with TRBJ1-1, with a tentative D call TRBD1 (6 bases). The germline gives CDR1 SEHNR, CDR2 FQNEAQ (reference sequence). This CDR3 region has 14 residues. Trimming removed 4 bases from V and 6 bases from J, with 15 bases in between. CDR3 region: CASSSDRSIPEAFF. DNA of the CDR3: TGTGCCAGCAGCTCGGACAGATCGATACCTGAAGCTTTCTTT.

This clonotype was observed at least ten times. Here the CDR3 reads CASSYFGPGSGNTIYF. CDR3 nucleotide sequence: TGTGCCAGCAGTTACTTTGGCCCCGGCTCTGGAAACACCATATATTTT. This sequence joins TRBV12-3 or TRBV12-4 and TRBJ1-3, with D unresolved. V was pared by 4 bases and J by 0 bases, with 13 bases between. The CDR3 has 16 amino acids.

V and J are TRBV20-1 and TRBJ2-3; 9 bases map to TRBD1. V gave up 6 bases and J gave up 2 bases; unmatched junction bases: 9. Germline loops: CDR1 DFQATT, CDR2 SNEGSKA (reference sequence). This CDR3 has 15 residues. CDR3: CSAPTGGDFTDTQYF. CDR3 nucleotides: TGCAGTGCCCCGACAGGGGGAGATTTCACAGATACGCAGTATTTT.

This clonotype was recorded many times. V usage is TRBV10-3 and J usage is TRBJ1-1; D ambiguous. Trimming left V 2 bases short and J 0 bases short, with 7 bases between. CDR3 size: 14 residues. Per the germline V gene, CDR1 is ENHRY and CDR2 is SYGVKD. The CDR3 nucleotides read TGTGCCATCAGTGAGACATCCATGAACACTGAAGCTTTCTTT. Amino acids: CAISETSMNTEAFF.

This clonotype was seen many times. The chain recombines TRBV11-2 with TRBJ2-3; no definite D call. Germline assignment: CDR1 SGHAT and CDR2 FQNNGV. This CDR3 comprises 15 residues. The V gene lost 2 bases and the J gene lost 0 bases, with 9 bases spanning the gap. The DNA for the CDR3 is TGTGCCAGCAGCTTATTTTTCACAAGCACAGATACGCAGTATTTT. Amino acids: CASSLFFTSTDTQYF.